The 18 T cell receptor beta chains given below trace back to one sample, sequenced in a study of T cells in Graves' hyperthyroidism and ophthalmopathy (dated by TCRdb to about 2019). Libraries were built with multiplex PCR. For sequencing, an Illumina HiSeq 2000 was employed. Amplification of TCR beta CDR3 regions was carried out from RNA transcripts. The first round of RT-PCR for the TCR CDR3 was performed with the HTBI primer set and the Qiagen OneStep RT-PCR kit. TCRdb itself trimmed the public reads at Q25 with fastp, ran MiXCR and retained productive beta chains. Each CDR3 protein gets just one entry, which takes the most common genes and DNA from the rows behind it. Here the sample has around 760,000 distinct CDR3 sequences; approximately 40% occur a single time. The ten largest make up roughly 30% of the sample. The sample consisted of blood. These receptors were collected from a woman aged 40 to 50 with Graves' hyperthyroidism.

This chain joins TRBV12-3 or TRBV12-4 and TRBJ2-5, with D perhaps given as TRBD1 or TRBD2 (5 bases each). The V end lost 6 bases, the J end lost 5 bases, and 13 bases lay between the germline ends. The CDR3 runs to 13 residues. The CDR3 DNA reads TGTGCCAGCAGGACCGGGGCGGAGGAGACCCAGTACTTC. Encoded protein: CASRTGAEETQYF.

This chain joins TRBV5-4 and TRBJ1-5; D is uncertain. The CDR3 loop spans 16 amino acids. CDR1 is SGHNT, CDR2 YYREEE, per germline (reference sequence). Trimming removed 5 bases from V and 11 bases from J, with 26 bases in between. The chain's CDR3 is CASRRGLAGEQETQHF. In DNA form, the CDR3 reads TGTGCCAGCAGGCGTGGACTAGCGGGTGAGCAAGAGACCCAGCATTTT. The entire variable domain, with the rest obtained from reference TRBV5-4 and TRBJ1-5, is as follows: ETGVTQSPTHLIKTRGQQVTLRCSSQSGHNTVSWYQQALGQGPQFIFQYYREEENGRGNFPPRFSGLQFPNYSSELNVNALELDDSALYLCASRRGLAGEQETQHFGDGTRLSIL.

The rearrangement uses TRBV19 and TRBJ2-7; 9 positions agree with TRBD2. The germline V gene encodes CDR1 LNHDA and CDR2 SQIVND (reference sequence). There are 13 residues in the CDR3. V lost 7 bases and J lost 7; bases outside the gene matches: 8. CDR3 sequence (DNA): TGTGCCAGTACCCGTAGCGGGAGCGGGGAGCAGTACTTC. Its translation is CASTRSGSGEQYF.

The V and J genes are TRBV2 and TRBJ2-5, with 11 nucleotides matching TRBD2. This CDR3 is built from 15 residues. From germline, CDR1 is SNHLY and CDR2 FYNNEI. CDR3 nucleotides: TGTGCTAGGTCCCTAGCGGGGGGCCAACAAGAGACCCAGTACTTC. This encodes CARSLAGGQQETQYF.

Comments on this clonotype: The junction shows a germline mismatch at one end, possibly a read error. The V call is TRBV7-2, the J call TRBJ2-5, with 8 bases identical to TRBD1. The CDR3 runs 16 residues. CDR1 SGHTA and CDR2 FQGNSA come from the germline V gene. The CDR3 region is CASSHQHGQGTETQYF. CDR3 sequence (DNA): TGCGCCAGCAGCCACCAACACGGACAGGGTACTGAGACCCAGTACTTC.

The rearrangement links TRBV12-3 or TRBV12-4 to TRBJ1-1; D is perhaps TRBD1 (5 bases). Trimming removed 4 bases from V and 2 bases from J, with 11 bases in between. CDR3 length: 14 amino acids. CDR3 sequence: CASSYVGRNTEAFF. The CDR3 coding sequence is TGTGCCAGCAGTTACGTGGGGCGCAACACTGAAGCTTTCTTT.

There are a few counts of this clonotype. The chain is built from TRBV5-4 and TRBJ2-2, with D maybe TRBD2 (6 bases). CDR3 length: 15 amino acids. The V gene's germline CDR1 is SGHNT and CDR2 YYREEE (reference sequence). The V end lost 4 bases, the J end lost 1 base, and 11 bases lay between the germline ends. The CDR3 spells CASSKLGGNTGELFF. CDR3 DNA: TGTGCCAGCAGCAAGTTGGGGGGGAACACCGGGGAGCTGTTTTTT.

This clonotype was counted at least ten times. The chain employs TRBV19 and TRBJ1-1; D gene uncertain. Trimming left V 5 bases short and J 4 bases short, with 11 bases between. CDR3 length: 13 residues. Germline V gene lookup returns CDR1 LNHDA and CDR2 SQIVND (reference sequence). The CDR3 coding sequence is TGTGCCAGTAGTCCCCCGAAAGCCACTGAAGCTTTCTTT. It codes for CASSPPKATEAFF.

This clonotype was recorded a few times. CDR3: CASSLGLNNEQFF. CDR3 bases: TGTGCCAGCAGCTTAGGGTTGAACAATGAGCAGTTCTTC. The chain has TRBV7-9 and TRBJ2-1, with D unresolved. The CDR3 runs to 13 residues. Trimming pared 1 base from V and 5 bases from J, leaving 6 bases between. CDR1 SEHNR and CDR2 FQNEAQ come from the germline V gene (reference sequence).

This clonotype was counted only a few times. V usage is TRBV24-1 and J usage is TRBJ1-5, with D possibly TRBD1 on 6 matching bases. Trimming pared 9 bases from V and 9 bases from J, leaving 20 bases between. From germline, CDR1 is KGHDR and CDR2 SFDVKD. This CDR3 comprises 14 residues. The CDR3 DNA reads TGTGCCACCGCTACCGGACAGACCAGTGGGCCCCAGCATTTT. Translating gives CATATGQTSGPQHF.

This clonotype came up once. This may arise from a read error, as a much more abundant clone is one base away. The chain has TRBV12-3 or TRBV12-4 and TRBJ1-6; the D gene is possibly TRBD1 (6 bases). The CDR3 runs 14 residues. The CDR3 DNA follows: TGTGCCGGCAGTTTCGGGGGCGCAAGTTCACCCCTCCACTTT. Translating it yields CAGSFGGASSPLHF.

The V call is TRBV6-5, the J call TRBJ1-2; no definite D call. Germline V gene sequence: CDR1 MNHEY, CDR2 SVGAGI. Trimming took 6 bases from V and 6 from J, leaving 14 bases between them. The CDR3 is 13 amino acids. CDR3 DNA sequence: TGTGCCAGCAGCCGATCGGAGGGAGATGGCTACACCTTC. Protein product: CASSRSEGDGYTF.

This clonotype was picked up many times. J is TRBJ2-7 and V is TRBV10-3, with D hard to call. V lost 8 bases and J lost 0, with 17 bases in between. The CDR3 spans 15 residues. The germline V gene encodes CDR1 ENHRY and CDR2 SYGVKD. Here the CDR3 DNA reads TGTGCCATCCGGAAGGAGACCCAGCCCTCCTACGAGCAGTACTTC. Protein: CAIRKETQPSYEQYF.

This clonotype was seen ten or more times. This chain links TRBV6-5 with TRBJ1-6, with TRBD1 matching over 7 bases. The germline CDR1 and CDR2 sequences are MNHEY and SVGAGI. This CDR3 region has 16 residues. V shed 2 bases, J shed 7 bases, and the junction held 8 bases outside the gene matches. CDR3 sequence: CASSYSWTGGNSPLHF. The DNA of the CDR3 is TGTGCCAGCAGTTACAGTTGGACAGGCGGAAATTCACCCCTCCACTTT.

The chain couples TRBV6-5 to TRBJ2-5; D is perhaps TRBD1 (5 bases). Germline V gene lookup returns CDR1 MNHEY and CDR2 SVGAGI. The CDR3 is made up of 15 amino acids. The V end was cut by 1 base, the J end by 5 bases, with 14 bases between. In DNA, the CDR3 is TGTGCCAGCAGTTACTACCTCCCAGGGAAGGAGACCCAGTACTTC. Residues: CASSYYLPGKETQYF.

The V call is TRBV29-1, the J call TRBJ2-2; 10 bases agree with TRBD1. Trimming at V came to 7 bases and at J to 0 bases, leaving 8 bases not matched to a gene. This CDR3 contains 16 residues. The germline CDR1 and CDR2 sequences are SQVTM and ANQGSEA. The CDR3, as DNA: TGCAGCGCCGCGGGACAGGGGCGTACGAACACCGGGGAGCTGTTTTTT. Its translation: CSAAGQGRTNTGELFF.

The chain couples TRBV10-3 to TRBJ1-6; 8 bases are a match to TRBD1. This CDR3 is built from 16 residues. The germline gives CDR1 ENHRY, CDR2 SYGVKD. V dropped 2 bases and J dropped 9; count of bases not matched to a gene: 9. Here the CDR3 DNA reads TGTGCCATCAGTGAGAAAGTGGACAGGGAGGGTTCACCCCTCCACTTT. Its protein product is CAISEKVDREGSPLHF.

At least ten counts were recorded for this clonotype. This chain uses TRBV2 with TRBJ2-7, with 8 bases aligning to TRBD1. The CDR3 covers 14 residues. The trim removed 3 bases at V and 4 bases at J, leaving 5 bases unmatched. The germline gives CDR1 SNHLY, CDR2 FYNNEI. The DNA of the CDR3 is TGTGCCAGCAGTGATAGTCGGACAGGGTACGAGCAGTACTTC. Translated, it gives CASSDSRTGYEQYF.